The 4 T cell receptor beta chains below all came from one sample that was sequenced in a study of TIL therapy for anti-PD-1-resistant metastatic lung cancer. Time point denoted: pre-treatment sample, taken before nivolumab and TIL therapy. Tumor tissue came from excised metastases, mostly pleural nodules or supraclavicular lymph nodes. The immunoSEQ assay was v3. Method: immunoSEQ multiplex PCR; TCRdb's copy keeps in-frame clones and lacks some. The data hold roughly 92,000 clones, with around 71% observed a single time. The starting material was tumor tissue, obtained at baseline. Source of these receptors: a person aged 25 to 79 with non-small cell lung cancer.

The chain has TRBV9 and TRBJ2-2; the D call may be TRBD1 or TRBD2 (5 bases each). CDR1 is SGDLS, CDR2 YYNGEE, per germline. The CDR3 covers 16 residues. Trimming stripped 0 bases from V and 4 bases from J, with 13 bases between. The CDR3 here is CASSVEWGRGTGELFF. For the CDR3, the DNA is TGTGCCAGCAGCGTAGAATGGGGCCGGGGCACCGGGGAGCTGTTTTTT.

V and J are TRBV5-6 and TRBJ2-6; 9 bases are a match to TRBD1. V shed 5 bases, J shed 0 bases, and the junction held 6 bases outside the gene matches. The CDR3 extends over 17 amino acids. The germline CDR1 and CDR2 sequences are SGHDT and YYEEEE. This CDR3 is CASRSGQGDSGANVLTF. The CDR3, as DNA: TGTGCCAGCAGATCGGGACAGGGCGACTCTGGGGCCAACGTCCTGACTTTC.

The rearrangement joins TRBV7-9 to TRBJ2-7; possible D gene TRBD1, 6 bases. CDR3 length equals 16 residues. The V gene's germline CDR1 is SEHNR and CDR2 FQNEAQ (reference sequence). V lost 3 bases and J 2 bases, leaving 17 bases between the germline ends. CDR3 region: CASSFYPGAETYEQYF. The CDR3 DNA is TGTGCCAGCAGCTTCTACCCAGGGGCGGAAACCTACGAGCAGTACTTC.

The chain couples TRBV10-3 to TRBJ2-5; D perhaps matches TRBD1 (5 bases). From germline, CDR1 is ENHRY and CDR2 SYGVKD. This CDR3 is 12 amino acids long. With 5 bases removed from V and 5 bases from J, the gap between germline ends came to 9 bases. The CDR3 protein is CAISQKGETQYF. CDR3 sequence (DNA): TGTGCCATCAGTCAAAAGGGGGAGACCCAGTACTTC.